This paragraph reports one TCR beta chain. Its antigen remains unidentified. The replicate PCRs on unsorted PBMC were given 250 to 300 ng DNA, which is 25,000 to 30,000 T cell genomes. Produced via immunoSEQ multiplex PCR; TCRdb's table is partial and in-frame only. The sample records around 500,000 clones, more than 65% being singletons. The source of the sample is a study of shared clonotypes between healthy human individuals. Whole-study results and caveats: In this cohort, only blood was sampled, and tissue repertoires likely differ. The represented genetic and exposure-history diversity was limited by the small number of donors. It was anticipated that sequencing depth would influence how many clonotypes donors shared.

There are 15 residues in the CDR3. Germline CDR1 is MDHEN and CDR2 is SYDVKM. The J segment lost 1 base and the V segment lost 7 bases, leaving 9 bases of the junction unmatched. The sample comprised PBMCs. This sequence was found in a woman aged 40 to 55 in good health. Some clones in this sample may be carry-over from other donors' samples. The rearrangement uses TRBV28 and TRBJ2-5, with 7 bases fitting TRBD1. The CDR3 loop is CASNENRGSQETQYF. The CDR3 nucleotides are TGTGCCAGCAACGAAAACAGGGGCTCCCAAGAGACCCAGTACTTC.